What follows are 9 T cell receptor beta chains derived from one specimen sequenced in a study of blood T cells in healthy people across ages. Then a second PCR, running about 6 to 11 cycles, was carried out with a sample-barcoded 5' primer and a J-beta primer mix. MiXCR, run by TCRdb on the 5' RACE reads, gives a single entry per CDR3 protein. The data hold around 1.5 million distinct CDR3 sequences, with approximately 59% observed a single time. What was sequenced was blood. These receptors were taken from a man younger than 35 in good health.

This clonotype appeared a single time. The V call is TRBV5-1, the J call TRBJ1-2; D remains ambiguous. Looked up from germline, CDR1 is SGHRS and CDR2 is YFSETQ. The CDR3 is 12 amino acids. The germline V and J ends were trimmed by 5 bases and 8 bases, with 13 bases remaining between them. The chain's CDR3 is CASSNAGMGYTF. CDR3 nucleotide sequence: TGCGCCAGCAGTAATGCCGGGATGGGCTACACCTTC.

The chain joins TRBV12-3 or TRBV12-4 to TRBJ2-3, with D possibly being TRBD2 (5 bases). This CDR3 is built from 16 residues. V was trimmed by 4 bases and J by 2 bases, leaving 16 bases between them. In DNA form, the CDR3 reads TGTGCCAGCAGTTCCCATAGCGACTCCTACACAGATACGCAGTATTTT. Its protein product is CASSSHSDSYTDTQYF.

V and J are TRBV7-6 and TRBJ1-4; 7 nucleotides match TRBD1. The CDR3 totals 16 residues. J gave up 4 bases and V 3 bases, and 8 bases lay outside the gene matches. In germline, CDR1 is SGHVS, CDR2 FNYEAQ. In nucleotides, the CDR3 is TGTGCCAGCAGCTTCAGGGGGGGGCCGGTTAATGAAAAACTGTTTTTT. Amino acid sequence: CASSFRGGPVNEKLFF.

This chain links TRBV13 with TRBJ2-1, with 10 bases matching TRBD2. V lost 4 bases to trimming and J lost 5 bases; unmatched junction nucleotides: 5. In germline, CDR1 is PRHDT, CDR2 FYEKMQ (reference sequence). This CDR3 region has 15 residues. The chain's CDR3 is CASSYIAGGNNEQFF. CDR3 in DNA: TGTGCCAGCAGCTACATAGCGGGGGGTAACAATGAGCAGTTCTTC.

The chain links TRBV5-1 to TRBJ1-2, with D unclear. V was clipped by 0 bases and J by 7 bases, with 19 bases between them. Germline V lookup: CDR1 SGHRS, CDR2 YFSETQ. The CDR3 has 16 amino acids. CDR3 in DNA: TGCGCCAGCAGCTTGGCCCCGGATGGAGTAGGGAGTGGCTACACCTTC. As protein: CASSLAPDGVGSGYTF.

V usage is TRBV28 and J usage is TRBJ1-1; D is ambiguous. Trimming removed 2 bases at V and 6 bases at J, with 13 bases between. This CDR3 is built from 14 residues. Germline lookup yields CDR1 MDHEN and CDR2 SYDVKM. In DNA, the CDR3 is TGTGCCAGCAGTTTAAGGGTCCTACCGGCTGAAGCTTTCTTT. Translation gives CASSLRVLPAEAFF.

The genes are TRBV12-3 or TRBV12-4 and TRBJ1-6; D remains ambiguous. The V gene lost 6 bases and the J gene lost 9 bases, with 12 bases spanning the gap. The CDR3 is 13 amino acids. Written as DNA, the CDR3 is TGTGCCAGCAGGCCTGAAGGCATTTCACCCCTCCACTTT. This gives the protein CASRPEGISPLHF.

The count of this clonotype is one. The chain couples TRBV4-1 to TRBJ1-1; D is undetermined. The V gene lost 2 bases and the J gene lost 2 bases, with 21 bases spanning the gap. CDR1 and CDR2 from the germline V gene are MGHRA and YSYEKL. The CDR3 contains 18 residues. The CDR3 is CASSQPDFPFVTNTEAFF. The CDR3 DNA sequence: TGCGCCAGCAGCCAACCTGACTTTCCTTTCGTAACAAACACTGAAGCTTTCTTT.

The rearrangement uses TRBV4-1 and TRBJ2-2; TRBD2 matches at 15 bases. J lost 3 bases, V lost 5 bases, and 13 bases had no gene match. This CDR3 is 20 amino acids long. Germline values: CDR1 MGHRA, CDR2 YSYEKL. The CDR3 loop is CASSSLPGLAGGRDTGELFF. The CDR3 nucleotides are TGCGCCAGCAGCTCTCTCCCGGGACTAGCGGGAGGTCGGGACACCGGGGAGCTGTTTTTT.